This T cell receptor beta chain was recovered during a study of follicular helper T cells after annual influenza vaccination. Stated time point: 2014-2015 season, pre-vaccination. Study outcomes and limitations: Each annual vaccination recalled recurring oligoclonal ICOS+CD38+ cTfh clonotypes.

Comments on this clone: Its antigen is undetermined.

Libraries were prepared by immunoSEQ multiplex PCR; TCRdb keeps only in-frame clonotypes and omits some of them. The sample holds several thousand clones, roughly 82% seen once. This CDR3 is built from 14 residues. CDR1 and CDR2 (germline): SNHLY, FYNNEI. The J segment lost 3 bases and the V segment lost 6 bases, leaving 5 bases of the junction unmatched. Sample: CXCR5+ CD38- circulating T follicular helper cells from blood, taken on the day of influenza vaccination. Subset reported: circulating Tfh, non-naive CD4+CXCR5+PD-1+ (ICOS+CD38+ or ICOS-CD38-). The J gene is TRBJ2-7, the V gene TRBV2, with 10 bases aligning to TRBD1. This TCR derives from an adult who received the influenza vaccine. DNA for the CDR3: TGTGCCAGCAGCAGACAGGGGGCTGACTACGAGCAGTACTTC. Its translation: CASSRQGADYEQYF.